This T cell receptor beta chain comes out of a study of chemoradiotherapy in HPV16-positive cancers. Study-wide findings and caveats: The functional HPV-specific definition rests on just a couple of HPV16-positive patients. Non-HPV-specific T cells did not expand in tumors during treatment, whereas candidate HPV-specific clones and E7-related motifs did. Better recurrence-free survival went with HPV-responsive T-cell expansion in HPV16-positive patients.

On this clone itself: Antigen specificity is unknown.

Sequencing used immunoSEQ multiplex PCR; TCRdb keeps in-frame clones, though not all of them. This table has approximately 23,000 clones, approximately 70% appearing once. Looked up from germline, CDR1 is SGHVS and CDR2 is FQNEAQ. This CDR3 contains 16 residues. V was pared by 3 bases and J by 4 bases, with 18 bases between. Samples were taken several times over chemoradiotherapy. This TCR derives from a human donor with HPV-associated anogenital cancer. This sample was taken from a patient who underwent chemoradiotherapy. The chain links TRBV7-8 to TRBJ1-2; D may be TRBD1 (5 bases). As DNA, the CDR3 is TGTGCCAGCAGCTTCTCCGATTCGGGGGTGGCCTATGGCTACACCTTC. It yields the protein CASSFSDSGVAYGYTF.